This is a list of T cell receptor beta chains from one sample in a study of cytomegalovirus exposure and HLA in healthy donors. TCRdb's copy holds only in-frame clones and misses some; the assay was immunoSEQ multiplex PCR. The sample has approximately 240,000 clones, about 80% seen once. The sample consisted of PBMCs. The receptor source for this set is a woman aged 40 to 49 in good health and CMV-seropositive. CDR3s include the opening cysteine and the closing phenylalanine or tryptophan.

j_call v_call cdr3_aa
TRBJ2-2 TRBV7-7 CASSLVSGTGELFF
TRBJ2-2 TRBV11-3 CASSPRQGINTGELFF
TRBJ2-7 TRBV27 CASRPLTGYPYEQYF
TRBJ1-2 TRBV9 CASSAGTGASPLAF
TRBJ1-3 TRBV5-6 CASSRGLTGQSSGNTIYF
TRBJ2-1 TRBV2 CASRTSGRAGEQFF
TRBJ1-5 TRBV5-6 CASSSNHRGPSNQPQHF
TRBJ2-1 TRBV7-9 CASSHRPSGSSYNEQFF
TRBJ1-2 TRBV6-5 CASRPGTSIGGYTF
- TRBV6-4 CASSEPGQGGREGLYEQYF
TRBJ1-1 TRBV9 CASSPDRALGMNTEAFF
TRBJ1-2 TRBV5-4 CASSQTPTGALGYTF
TRBJ1-1 TRBV7-3 CASSRTDYTEAFF
TRBJ1-2 TRBV19 CASSSTGVPYGYTF
TRBJ1-2 TRBV7-2 CASSLVRGGNYGYTF
TRBJ1-1 TRBV7-9 CATARVMNTEAFF
TRBJ1-2 TRBV6-5 CASSYIRGGGYTF
TRBJ2-1 TRBV5-4 CASSLEASGVRGQFF
TRBJ1-2 TRBV6-4 CASRRDREGGYTF
TRBJ1-1 TRBV5-4 CASKQDSNTEAFF
TRBJ1-3 TRBV4-3 CASSQDPLRTSGNTIYF
TRBJ2-1 TRBV10-3 CAISELSVISYNEQFF
TRBJ2-5 TRBV9 CASSVTAGGNQETQYF
TRBJ1-1 TRBV19 CASSTLSTLNTEAFF
TRBJ2-7 TRBV5-1 CASSLALSGASYEQYF
TRBJ1-4 TRBV19 CASSIGGGRGEKLFF
TRBJ2-7 TRBV6-5 CASRNRLAGDEQYF
TRBJ2-7 TRBV4-1 CASSQVGGQGVYEQYF
TRBJ2-7 TRBV7-9 CASSPPFRDSSYEQYF
TRBJ1-1 TRBV19 CASTLTGQTEAFF
TRBJ2-6 TRBV2 CASSPTAGPGANVLTF
TRBJ2-1 TRBV10-3 CAISVSGGSYNEQFF
TRBJ2-1 TRBV6-5 CASRQTGFHEQFF
TRBJ1-1 TRBV7-9 CASSPQGGMNTEAFF